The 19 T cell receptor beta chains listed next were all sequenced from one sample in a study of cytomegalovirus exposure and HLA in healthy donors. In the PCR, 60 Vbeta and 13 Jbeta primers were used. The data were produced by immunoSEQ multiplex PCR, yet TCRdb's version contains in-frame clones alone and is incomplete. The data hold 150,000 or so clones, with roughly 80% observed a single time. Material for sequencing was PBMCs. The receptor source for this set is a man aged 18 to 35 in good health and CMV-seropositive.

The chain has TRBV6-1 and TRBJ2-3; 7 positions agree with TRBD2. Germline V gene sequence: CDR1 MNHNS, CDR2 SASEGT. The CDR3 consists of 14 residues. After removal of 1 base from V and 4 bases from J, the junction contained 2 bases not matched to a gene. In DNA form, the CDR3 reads TGTGCCAGCAGTGAAGGGGGGAGGGCAGATACGCAGTATTTT. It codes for CASSEGGRADTQYF.

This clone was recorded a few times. CDR3 in amino acids: CASSEAGTSYEQYF. In DNA, the CDR3 is TGTGCCAGCAGCGAAGCGGGCACCTCCTACGAGCAGTACTTC. The chain links TRBV7-9 to TRBJ2-7; the D gene is possibly TRBD2 (6 bases). The CDR3 sequence is 14 residues long. Trimming took 5 bases from V and 0 from J, leaving 11 bases between them. Germline V gene data show CDR1 as SEHNR and CDR2 as FQNEAQ (reference sequence).

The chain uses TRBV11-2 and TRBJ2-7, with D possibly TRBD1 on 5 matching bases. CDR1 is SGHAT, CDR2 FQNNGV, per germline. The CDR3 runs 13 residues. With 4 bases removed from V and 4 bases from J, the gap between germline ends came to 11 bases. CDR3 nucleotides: TGTGCCAGCAGCTCCTACGCAGGGTACGAGCAGTACTTC. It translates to CASSSYAGYEQYF.

CDR3 amino acids: CASSFQRSSYEQYF. The CDR3, as DNA: TGTGCCAGCAGCTTCCAGCGGTCTTCCTACGAGCAGTACTTC. J is TRBJ2-7 and V is TRBV7-2; weak D call: TRBD2 (5 bases). Germline CDR1 SGHTA, CDR2 FQGNSA. This CDR3 has 14 residues. V shed 3 bases and J shed 1 base, with 10 bases lying between them.

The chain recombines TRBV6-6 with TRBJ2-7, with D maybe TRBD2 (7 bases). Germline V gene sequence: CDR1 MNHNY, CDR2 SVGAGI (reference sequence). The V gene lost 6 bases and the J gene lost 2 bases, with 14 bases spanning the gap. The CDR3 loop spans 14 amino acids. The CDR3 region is CASRSLGGAYEQYF. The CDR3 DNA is TGTGCCAGCAGGTCGTTAGGGGGGGCCTACGAGCAGTACTTC.

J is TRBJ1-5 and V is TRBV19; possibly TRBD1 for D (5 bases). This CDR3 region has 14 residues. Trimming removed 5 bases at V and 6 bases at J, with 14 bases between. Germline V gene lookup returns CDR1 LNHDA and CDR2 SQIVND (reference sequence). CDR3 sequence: CASSREGAGQPQHF. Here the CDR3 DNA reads TGTGCCAGTAGTCGAGAAGGGGCTGGTCAGCCCCAGCATTTT.

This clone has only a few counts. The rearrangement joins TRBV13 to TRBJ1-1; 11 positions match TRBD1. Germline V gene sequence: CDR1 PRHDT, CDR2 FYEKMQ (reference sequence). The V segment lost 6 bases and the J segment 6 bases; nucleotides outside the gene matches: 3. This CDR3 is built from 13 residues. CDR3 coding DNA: TGTGCCAGCAGTCGGGACAGGGGGTCTGAAGCTTTCTTT. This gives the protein CASSRDRGSEAFF.

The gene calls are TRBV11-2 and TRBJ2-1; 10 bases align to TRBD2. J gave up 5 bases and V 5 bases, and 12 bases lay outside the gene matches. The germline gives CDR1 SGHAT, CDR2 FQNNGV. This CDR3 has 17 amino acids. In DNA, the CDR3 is TGTGCCAGCAGCCAACTCGTACTAGCGGGAATCAACAATGAGCAGTTCTTC. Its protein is CASSQLVLAGINNEQFF. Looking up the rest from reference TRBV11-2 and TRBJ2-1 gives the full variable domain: EAGVAQSPRYKIIEKRQSVAFWCNPISGHATLYWYQQILGQGPKLLIQFQNNGVVDDSQLPKDRFSAERLKGVDSTLKIQPAKLEDSAVYLCASSQLVLAGINNEQFFGPGTRLTVL.

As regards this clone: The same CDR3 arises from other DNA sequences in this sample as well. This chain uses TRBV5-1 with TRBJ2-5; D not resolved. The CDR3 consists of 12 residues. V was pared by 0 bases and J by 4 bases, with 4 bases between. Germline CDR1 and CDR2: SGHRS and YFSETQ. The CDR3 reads CASSLGAETQYF. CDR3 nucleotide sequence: TGCGCCAGCAGCTTGGGGGCAGAGACCCAGTACTTC. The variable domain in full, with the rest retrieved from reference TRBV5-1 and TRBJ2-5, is KAGVTQTPRYLIKTRGQQVTLSCSPISGHRSVSWYQQTPGQGLQFLFEYFSETQRNKGNFPGRFSGRQFSNSRSEMNVSTLELGDSALYLCASSLGAETQYFGPGTRLLVL.

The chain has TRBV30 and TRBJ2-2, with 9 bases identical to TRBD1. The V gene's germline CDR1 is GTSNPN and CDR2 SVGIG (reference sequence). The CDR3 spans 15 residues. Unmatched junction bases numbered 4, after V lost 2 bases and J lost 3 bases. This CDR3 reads CAWSHRDRDTGELFF. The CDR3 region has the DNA TGTGCCTGGAGTCACCGGGACAGGGACACCGGGGAGCTGTTTTTT. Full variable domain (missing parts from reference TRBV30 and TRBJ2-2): SQTIHQWPATLVQPVGSPLSLECTVEGTSNPNLYWYRQAAGRGLQLLFYSVGIGQISSEVPQNLSASRPQDRQFILSSKKLLLSDSGFYLCAWSHRDRDTGELFFGEGSRLTVL.

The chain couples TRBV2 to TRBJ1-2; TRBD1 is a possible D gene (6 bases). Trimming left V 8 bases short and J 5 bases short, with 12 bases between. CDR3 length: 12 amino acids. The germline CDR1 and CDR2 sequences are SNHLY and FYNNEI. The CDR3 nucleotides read TGTGCCAGCCTAGACAGGACGTATGGCTACACCTTC. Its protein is CASLDRTYGYTF.

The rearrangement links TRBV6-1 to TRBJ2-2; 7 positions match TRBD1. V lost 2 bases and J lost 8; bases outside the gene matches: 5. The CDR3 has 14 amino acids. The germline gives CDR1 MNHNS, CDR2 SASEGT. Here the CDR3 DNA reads TGTGCCAGCAGTGAATACAGGGGAATAGGGGAGCTGTTTTTT. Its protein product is CASSEYRGIGELFF.

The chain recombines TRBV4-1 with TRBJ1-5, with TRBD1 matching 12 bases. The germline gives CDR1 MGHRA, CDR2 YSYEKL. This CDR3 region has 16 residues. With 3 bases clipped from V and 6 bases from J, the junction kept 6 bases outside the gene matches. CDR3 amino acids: CASSHPGQGAGQPQHF. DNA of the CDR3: TGCGCCAGCAGCCACCCGGGACAGGGGGCAGGTCAGCCCCAGCATTTT.

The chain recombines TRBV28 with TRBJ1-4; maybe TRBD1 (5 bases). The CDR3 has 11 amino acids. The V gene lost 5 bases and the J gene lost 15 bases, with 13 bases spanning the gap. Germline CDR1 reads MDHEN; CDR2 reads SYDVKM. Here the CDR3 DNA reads TGTGCCAGCAGTGCAAGACAGCGCTTGTTTTTT. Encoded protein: CASSARQRLFF.

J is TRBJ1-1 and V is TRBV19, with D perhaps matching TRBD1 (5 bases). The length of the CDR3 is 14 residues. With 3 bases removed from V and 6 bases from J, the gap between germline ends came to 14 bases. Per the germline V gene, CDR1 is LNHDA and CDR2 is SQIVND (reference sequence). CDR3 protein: CASSISGMIAEAFF. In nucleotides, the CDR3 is TGTGCCAGTAGTATTTCAGGGATGATCGCTGAAGCTTTCTTT.

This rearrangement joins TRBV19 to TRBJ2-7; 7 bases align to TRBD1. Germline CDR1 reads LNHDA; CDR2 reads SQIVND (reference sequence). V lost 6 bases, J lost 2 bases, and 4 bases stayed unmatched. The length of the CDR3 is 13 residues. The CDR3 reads CASSRDSTYEQYF. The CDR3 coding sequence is TGTGCCAGTAGCCGGGACAGCACCTACGAGCAGTACTTC.

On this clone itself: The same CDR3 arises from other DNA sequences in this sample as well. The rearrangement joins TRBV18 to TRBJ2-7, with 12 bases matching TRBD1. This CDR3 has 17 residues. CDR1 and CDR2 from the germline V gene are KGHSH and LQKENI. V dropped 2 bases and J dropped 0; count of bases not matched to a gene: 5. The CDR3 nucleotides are TGTGCCAGCTCACCAGGGACAGGGGGCTATGACTCCTACGAGCAGTACTTC. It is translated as CASSPGTGGYDSYEQYF.

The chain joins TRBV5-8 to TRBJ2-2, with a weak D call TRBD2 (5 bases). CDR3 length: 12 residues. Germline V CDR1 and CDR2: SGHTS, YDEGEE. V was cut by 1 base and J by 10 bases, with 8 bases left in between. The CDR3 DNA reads TGTGCCAGCAGCTTGAGCCGGGAGGAGCTGTTTTTT. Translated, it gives CASSLSREELFF. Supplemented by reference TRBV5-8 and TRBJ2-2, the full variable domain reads EAGVTQSPTHLIKTRGQQATLRCSPISGHTSVYWYQQALGLGLQFLLWYDEGEERNRGNFPPRFSGRQFPNYSSELNVNALELEDSALYLCASSLSREELFFGEGSRLTVL.

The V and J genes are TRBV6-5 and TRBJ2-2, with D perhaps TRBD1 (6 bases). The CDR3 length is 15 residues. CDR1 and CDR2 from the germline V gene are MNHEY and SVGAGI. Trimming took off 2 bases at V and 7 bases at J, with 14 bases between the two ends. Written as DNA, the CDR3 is TGTGCCAGCAGTTACGGTGGGGGCCCGGACGGGGAGCTGTTTTTT. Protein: CASSYGGGPDGELFF.